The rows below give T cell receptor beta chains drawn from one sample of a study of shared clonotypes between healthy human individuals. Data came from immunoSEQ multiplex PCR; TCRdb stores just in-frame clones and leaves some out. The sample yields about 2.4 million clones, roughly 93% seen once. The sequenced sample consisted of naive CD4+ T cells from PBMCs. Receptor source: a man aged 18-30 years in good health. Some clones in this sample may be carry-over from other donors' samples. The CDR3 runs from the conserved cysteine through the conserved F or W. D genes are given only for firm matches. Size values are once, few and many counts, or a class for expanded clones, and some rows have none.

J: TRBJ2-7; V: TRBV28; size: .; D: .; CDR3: CASTAAYEQYF; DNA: TGTGCCAGCACCGCCGCCTACGAGCAGTACTTC
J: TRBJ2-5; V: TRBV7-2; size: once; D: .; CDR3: CASSAPALAGTQGTQYF; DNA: TGTGCCAGCAGCGCACCGGCCTTGGCGGGGACTCAGGGGACCCAGTACTTC
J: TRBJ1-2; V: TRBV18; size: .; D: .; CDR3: CASSPVGRDAGYTF; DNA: TGTGCCAGCTCACCCGTTGGGAGGGACGCTGGCTACACCTTC
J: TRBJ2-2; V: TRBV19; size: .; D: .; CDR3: CASTARGGNTGELFF; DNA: TGTGCCAGTACGGCCAGAGGCGGGAACACCGGGGAGCTGTTTTTT
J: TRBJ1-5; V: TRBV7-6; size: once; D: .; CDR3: CASSSLPPQDSNQPQHF; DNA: TGTGCCAGCAGCTCCTTACCCCCGCAGGACAGCAATCAGCCCCAGCATTTT
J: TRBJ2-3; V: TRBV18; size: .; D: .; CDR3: CASSDSSSTDTQYF; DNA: TGTGCCAGCTCAGACAGTTCTAGCACAGATACGCAGTATTTT
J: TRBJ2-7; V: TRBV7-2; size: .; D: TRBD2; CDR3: CASSQDRGRASEQYF; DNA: TGTGCCAGCAGCCAGGACCGGGGGAGGGCTTCCGAGCAGTACTTC
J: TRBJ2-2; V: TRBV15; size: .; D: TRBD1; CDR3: CATSRDLGTVNTGELFF; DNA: TGTGCCACCAGCAGAGATCTCGGGACAGTGAACACCGGGGAGCTGTTTTTT
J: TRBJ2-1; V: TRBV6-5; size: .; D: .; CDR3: CASSYADSSYNEQFF; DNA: TGTGCCAGCAGTTACGCGGATAGCTCCTACAATGAGCAGTTCTTC
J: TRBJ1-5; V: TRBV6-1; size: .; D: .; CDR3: CASRGPNQPQHF; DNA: TGTGCCAGCCGGGGCCCCAATCAGCCCCAGCATTTT
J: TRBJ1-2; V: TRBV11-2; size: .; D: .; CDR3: CASSPSPGHNGYTF; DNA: TGTGCCAGCAGCCCCTCCCCGGGACACAATGGCTACACCTTC
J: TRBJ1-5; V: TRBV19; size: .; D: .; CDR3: CASRPDRGGAQHF; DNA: TGTGCCAGTAGACCAGACAGAGGGGGGGCCCAGCATTTT
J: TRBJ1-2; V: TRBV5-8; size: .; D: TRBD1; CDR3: CASSSRTGGYTF; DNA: TGTGCCAGCAGCTCAAGGACAGGGGGCTACACCTTC
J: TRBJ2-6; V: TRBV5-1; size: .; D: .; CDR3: CASRDSSGANVLTF; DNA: TGCGCCAGCAGAGATAGCTCTGGGGCCAACGTCCTGACTTTC
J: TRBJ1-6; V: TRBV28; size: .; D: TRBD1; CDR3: CASSASGGDNSPLHF; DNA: TGTGCCAGCAGTGCCTCAGGGGGCGATAATTCACCCCTCCACTTT
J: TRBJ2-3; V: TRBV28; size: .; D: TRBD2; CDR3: CASQRIFGLAGEKNTQYF; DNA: TGTGCCAGCCAACGTATCTTCGGACTAGCGGGAGAGAAGAATACGCAGTATTTT
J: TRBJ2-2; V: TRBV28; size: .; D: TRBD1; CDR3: CASRRPGQGRGELFF; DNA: TGTGCCAGCAGGCGACCGGGACAGGGTAGAGGGGAGCTGTTTTTT
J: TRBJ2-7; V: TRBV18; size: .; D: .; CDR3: CASSPGLGLEQYF; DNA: TGTGCCAGCTCACCAGGCTTAGGGCTCGAGCAGTACTTC
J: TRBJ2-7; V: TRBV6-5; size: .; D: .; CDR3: CASSYSRTLSYEQYF; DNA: TGTGCCAGCAGTTACTCGAGGACTCTCTCCTACGAGCAGTACTTC
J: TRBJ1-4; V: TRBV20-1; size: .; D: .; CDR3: CSAATNEKLFF; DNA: TGCAGTGCTGCAACTAATGAAAAACTGTTTTTT
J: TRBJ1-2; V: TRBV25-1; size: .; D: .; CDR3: CASSKNRDRGYTF; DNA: TGTGCCAGCAGCAAGAACAGGGATCGGGGCTACACCTTC
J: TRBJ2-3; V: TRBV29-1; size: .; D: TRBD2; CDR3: CSVSGTSGRTDTQYF; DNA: TGCAGCGTTTCGGGAACTAGCGGGAGGACAGATACGCAGTATTTT
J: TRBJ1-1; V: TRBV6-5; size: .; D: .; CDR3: CASSYSRTAFTEAFF; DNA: TGTGCCAGCAGTTACTCAAGGACAGCATTCACTGAAGCTTTCTTT
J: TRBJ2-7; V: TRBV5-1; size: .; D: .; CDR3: CASAVGWGFSYEQYF; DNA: TGCGCCAGCGCGGTAGGTTGGGGATTCTCCTACGAGCAGTACTTC
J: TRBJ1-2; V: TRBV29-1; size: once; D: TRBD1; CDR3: CSVEDRGRGDYGYTF; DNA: TGCAGCGTTGAAGATCGGGGCAGGGGGGACTATGGCTACACCTTC
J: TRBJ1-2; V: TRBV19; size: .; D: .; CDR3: CASSMRVTGGYTF; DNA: TGTGCCAGTAGTATGCGGGTGACGGGAGGCTACACCTTC
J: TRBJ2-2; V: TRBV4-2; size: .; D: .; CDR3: CASSPTGGYLTGELFF; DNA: TGTGCCAGCAGCCCGACAGGCGGTTATCTCACCGGGGAGCTGTTTTTT
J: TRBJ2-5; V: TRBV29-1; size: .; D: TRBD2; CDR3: CSARLAGETQYF; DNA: TGCAGCGCGCGACTAGCGGGAGAGACCCAGTACTTC
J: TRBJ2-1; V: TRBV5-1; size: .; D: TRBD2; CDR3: CASSVGLAGNYNEQFF; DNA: TGCGCCAGCAGCGTAGGACTAGCGGGCAACTACAATGAGCAGTTCTTC
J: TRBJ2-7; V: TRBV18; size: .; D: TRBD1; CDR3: CASSPIRDSSYEQYF; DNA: TGTGCCAGCTCACCAATCAGGGACAGCTCCTACGAGCAGTACTTC
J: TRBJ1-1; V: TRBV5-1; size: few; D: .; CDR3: CASRDFSVTEAFF; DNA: TGCGCCAGCAGAGATTTCTCGGTCACTGAAGCTTTCTTT
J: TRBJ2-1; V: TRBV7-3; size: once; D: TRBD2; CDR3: CASSRLAGYNEQFF; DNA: TGTGCCAGCAGCCGACTAGCGGGCTACAATGAGCAGTTCTTC
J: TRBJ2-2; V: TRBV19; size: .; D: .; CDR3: CASRHGMDTGELFF; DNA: TGTGCCAGTAGACACGGAATGGACACCGGGGAGCTGTTTTTT
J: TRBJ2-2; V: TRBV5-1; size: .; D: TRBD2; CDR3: CASSVTSGRRPPSGELFF; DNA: TGCGCCAGCAGCGTAACTAGCGGGAGGCGTCCTCCATCCGGGGAGCTGTTTTTT
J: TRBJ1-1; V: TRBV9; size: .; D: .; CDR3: CASSKEFRTEAFF; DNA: TGTGCCAGCTCCAAGGAGTTCCGCACTGAAGCTTTCTTT
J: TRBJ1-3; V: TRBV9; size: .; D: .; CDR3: CASSTAAGNTIYF; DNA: TGTGCCAGCAGCACAGCCGCTGGAAACACCATATATTTT
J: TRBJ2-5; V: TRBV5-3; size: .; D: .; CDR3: CARSLGGNQETQYF; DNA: TGTGCCAGAAGCTTGGGGGGGAACCAAGAGACCCAGTACTTC
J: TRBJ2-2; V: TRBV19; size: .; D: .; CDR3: CASSPDYEVGELFF; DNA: TGTGCCAGTAGTCCCGACTACGAGGTCGGGGAGCTGTTTTTT
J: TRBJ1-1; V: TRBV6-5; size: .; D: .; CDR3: CASKKGGGTEAFF; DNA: TGTGCCAGCAAAAAAGGGGGTGGTACTGAAGCTTTCTTT
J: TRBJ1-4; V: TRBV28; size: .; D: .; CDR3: CASIPAGNEKLFF; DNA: TGTGCCAGCATCCCGGCCGGTAATGAAAAACTGTTTTTT
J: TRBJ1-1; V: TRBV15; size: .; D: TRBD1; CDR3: CATSRTGVNTEAFF; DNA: TGTGCCACCAGCCGGACAGGGGTGAACACTGAAGCTTTCTTT
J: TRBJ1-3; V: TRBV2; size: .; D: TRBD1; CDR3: CASSAVGQGLIAIYF; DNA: TGTGCCAGCAGTGCAGTTGGACAGGGGCTCATCGCCATATATTTT
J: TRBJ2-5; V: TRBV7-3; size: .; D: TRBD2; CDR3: CASSPGGSSGETQYF; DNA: TGTGCCAGCAGCCCCGGTGGGTCTAGCGGGGAGACCCAGTACTTC